This TCR beta chain was obtained from a study of T cell repertoires in cytomegalovirus infection. About the study: Public TCR beta signatures were indicative of both CMV infection and a matching HLA type.

The germline CDR1 and CDR2 sequences are MGHDK and SYGVNS. V lost 4 bases, J lost 0 bases, and 8 bases stayed unmatched. This CDR3 is 17 amino acids long. This clonotype was observed many times. Antigen unknown. Broader study findings: The ex vivo response was dominated by HLA-C-restricted CMV-specific TCR beta clonotypes. CMV carriers having the relevant HLA were flagged by cumulative public TCR beta family frequency.

TCRdb re-called the reads with MiXCR, one entry per CDR3 protein. This repertoire shows roughly 200,000 distinct CDR3 sequences, 7.5% to 10% found once; its top ten account for about 4.6%. Sequences were obtained from PBMCs. The sequence came from a human donor in good health (CMV status not recorded). Some clones in this sample may be carry-over from other donors' samples. The V gene is TRBV25-1, the J gene TRBJ1-4; 7 bases agree with TRBD1. The CDR3 is CASSGVPGTATNEKLFF. CDR3 nucleotide sequence: TGTGCCAGCAGTGGAGTCCCCGGGACAGCAACTAATGAAAAACTGTTTTTT.